This T cell receptor (beta chain) was sequenced in a study of shared clonotypes between healthy human individuals. Per the germline V gene, CDR1 is LNHDA and CDR2 is SQIVND (reference sequence). V shed 1 base and J shed 0 bases, with 4 bases lying between them. The CDR3 contains 14 residues. Data came from immunoSEQ multiplex PCR; TCRdb stores just in-frame clones and leaves some out. The sample includes about 490,000 clones, over 60% of them seen just once. Adult Caucasians living in Nashville, Tennessee made up all of the donors. Broader study findings: Sequencing depth was expected to affect clonotype sharing among donors. The sampled material consisted only of blood, and tissue repertoires are likely to differ.

This clone was recorded only once. No antigen is known for it. This sample includes further DNA sequences coding for the same CDR3. The V call is TRBV19, the J call TRBJ2-1; D uncertain. This clonotype originated in a woman in her forties in good health. Some clones in this sample may be carry-over from other donors' samples. Material for sequencing was PBMCs. The CDR3 bases are TGTGCCAGTAGTATAGGCAGCTCCTACAATGAGCAGTTCTTC. Its translation: CASSIGSSYNEQFF. Looking up the rest from reference TRBV19 and TRBJ2-1 gives the full variable domain: DGGITQSPKYLFRKEGQNVTLSCEQNLNHDAMYWYRQDPGQGLRLIYYSQIVNDFQKGDIAEGYSVSREKKESFPLTVTSAQKNPTAFYLCASSIGSSYNEQFFGPGTRLTVL.